Below are 24 T cell receptor beta chains sequenced from a single sample in a study of shared clonotypes between healthy human individuals (dated by TCRdb to about 2020). The library relied on the immunoSEQ multiplex PCR assay. TCRdb took over this immuneACCESS table, retaining in-frame rearrangements with V and J assigned. Such tables are incomplete; in checked studies, under half of the missing clones stem from an unresolved V gene, and the remainder is unexplained. Recorded for this sample are some 2,000,000 clones; under 97% of them occurred a single time. In total, the top ten clones hold 0.1% to 0.15% of the sample. Sequencing was carried out using naive CD4+ T cells sorted from blood. The sample's cell subset or site label, in plain terms: CD45RA+ positively selected. The receptors were gathered from a man younger than 30 in good health.

This chain uses TRBV6-6 with TRBJ2-7, with 7 bases that match TRBD1. CDR1 and CDR2 from the germline V gene are MNHNY and SVGAGI (reference sequence). The J segment lost 2 bases and the V segment lost 5 bases, leaving 6 bases of the junction unmatched. There are 14 residues in the CDR3. DNA of the CDR3: TGTGCCAGCAGTGGCCGACAGGGACCCTACGAGCAGTACTTC. It encodes CASSGRQGPYEQYF.

This chain joins TRBV5-1 and TRBJ1-3; TRBD1 is a possible D gene (6 bases). This CDR3 is built from 16 residues. Trimming took off 4 bases at V and 2 bases at J, with 16 bases between the two ends. Germline V CDR1 and CDR2: SGHRS, YFSETQ. CDR3 DNA: TGCGCCAGCAGCCTCCGGACAGAAACTACTGGAAACACCATATATTTT. Its protein is CASSLRTETTGNTIYF.

This clone was seen a single time. The V call is TRBV19, the J call TRBJ1-4, with TRBD1 as a possible D gene (5 bases). Trimming stripped 3 bases from V and 5 bases from J, with 13 bases between. The CDR3 sequence is 15 residues long. CDR1 LNHDA and CDR2 SQIVND come from the germline V gene (reference sequence). The CDR3 coding sequence is TGTGCCAGTAGTATTGCCGGGACGGTGAATGAAAAACTGTTTTTT. As protein: CASSIAGTVNEKLFF.

This chain links TRBV7-9 with TRBJ2-7, with D maybe TRBD2 (6 bases). CDR1 and CDR2 (germline): SEHNR, FQNEAQ (reference sequence). V was trimmed by 3 bases and J by 2 bases, leaving 14 bases between them. The CDR3 consists of 15 residues. The CDR3 loop reads CASSFVGGGTYEQYF. CDR3 DNA sequence: TGTGCCAGCAGCTTCGTAGGCGGAGGGACCTACGAGCAGTACTTC.

This rearrangement joins TRBV18 to TRBJ1-2, with no clear D. Germline lookup yields CDR1 KGHSH and CDR2 LQKENI. The CDR3 is 18 residues long. V was shortened by 3 bases and J by 8 bases, with 28 bases between the two germline ends. CDR3 region: CASSPYSSVWGREEGYTF. The CDR3 DNA follows: TGTGCCAGCTCACCCTATTCCTCAGTTTGGGGTCGGGAAGAAGGCTACACCTTC.

The chain recombines TRBV7-6 with TRBJ1-4; possible D gene TRBD1, 5 bases. With 2 bases removed from V and 0 bases from J, the gap between germline ends came to 22 bases. The CDR3 runs to 20 residues. Germline V gene data show CDR1 as SGHVS and CDR2 as FNYEAQ. The CDR3 sequence is CASSLSPPRGGTATNEKLFF. CDR3 coding DNA: TGTGCCAGCAGCTTAAGTCCCCCTAGGGGAGGGACGGCAACTAATGAAAAACTGTTTTTT.

CDR3 DNA: TGTGCCAGCAGAGCGACTAGCGGGGGCGGGACAGATACGCAGTATTTT. This gives the protein CASRATSGGGTDTQYF. The chain combines TRBV27 with TRBJ2-3; 12 nucleotides line up with TRBD2. V shed 6 bases and J 3 bases; nucleotides not matched to a gene: 7. Germline values: CDR1 MNHEY, CDR2 SMNVEV (reference sequence). CDR3 length equals 16 residues.

This clone has only one observation. This rearrangement joins TRBV19 to TRBJ2-7; D perhaps matches TRBD1 (5 bases). The ends were cut back, 6 bases at V and 3 bases at J, with 21 bases in the middle. The CDR3 is 16 amino acids. CDR1 and CDR2 (germline): LNHDA, SQIVND (reference sequence). CDR3 loop: CASSPRADSTLYEQYF. In DNA form, the CDR3 reads TGTGCCAGTAGCCCCCGGGCCGACAGTACCCTCTACGAGCAGTACTTC.

This rearrangement joins TRBV13 to TRBJ2-1, with 8 bases that match TRBD1. Germline trimming cut 5 bases from V and 3 bases from J; bases unmatched to any gene: 9. Germline lookup yields CDR1 PRHDT and CDR2 FYEKMQ (reference sequence). The CDR3 consists of 16 residues. Written as DNA, the CDR3 is TGTGCCAGCAGCATCGGGACAGGCAACCACTACAATGAGCAGTTCTTC. This translates into CASSIGTGNHYNEQFF.

V is TRBV11-3 and J is TRBJ2-7, with D perhaps TRBD1 (5 bases). This CDR3 spans 13 amino acids. The V end lost 5 bases, the J end lost 1 base, and 9 bases lay between the germline ends. Germline CDR1 SGHNT, CDR2 YENEEA. The CDR3 sequence is CASSKDTSYEQYF. Here the CDR3 DNA reads TGTGCCAGCAGCAAGGACACGTCCTACGAGCAGTACTTC.

The CDR3: CASSISLAYVHEQFF. Written as DNA, the CDR3 is TGTGCCAGTAGTATCAGCCTAGCTTATGTCCATGAGCAGTTCTTC. The V and J genes are TRBV19 and TRBJ2-1; perhaps TRBD2 as D (5 bases). This CDR3 is built from 15 residues. V was trimmed by 3 bases and J by 8 bases, leaving 17 bases between them. Germline-derived CDR1 and CDR2 are LNHDA and SQIVND (reference sequence).

Points on this clone: This same CDR3 is encoded by further DNA sequences in the sample. J is TRBJ2-5 and V is TRBV28, with D perhaps TRBD1 or TRBD2 (5 bases each). This CDR3 has 13 residues. Germline values: CDR1 MDHEN, CDR2 SYDVKM. V gave up 5 bases and J gave up 4 bases, with 11 bases separating them. The chain's CDR3 is CASSPPGRETQYF. The CDR3 bases are TGTGCCAGCAGTCCCCCGGGGCGAGAGACCCAGTACTTC.

The chain uses TRBV4-1 and TRBJ2-7, with 11 nucleotides matching TRBD2. The germline gives CDR1 MGHRA, CDR2 YSYEKL. The CDR3 has 17 amino acids. Trimming cost V 0 bases and J 8 bases; bases outside gene matches: 12. The CDR3 here is CASSQDSGRAQPTQQYF. In DNA form, the CDR3 reads TGCGCCAGCAGCCAAGATAGCGGGAGGGCCCAACCTACCCAGCAGTACTTC.

The chain recombines TRBV7-9 with TRBJ2-5; no clear D. V was cut by 5 bases and J by 1 base, with 11 bases left in between. The CDR3 spans 14 residues. CDR1 and CDR2 (germline): SEHNR, FQNEAQ (reference sequence). The CDR3 coding sequence is TGTGCCAGCAGCATTGGAAGAGTCCAAGAGACCCAGTACTTC. Protein: CASSIGRVQETQYF.

This chain uses TRBV10-1 with TRBJ2-1; 7 bases are shared with TRBD1. Germline V gene lookup returns CDR1 WNHNN and CDR2 SYGVQD (reference sequence). The CDR3 has 13 amino acids. After removal of 3 bases from V and 12 bases from J, the junction contained 8 bases not matched to a gene. The CDR3 DNA reads as TGCGCCAGCAGTGATATGCTGTGGACAGGGCAGTTCTTC. This translates into CASSDMLWTGQFF.

This clone was counted a single time. J is TRBJ2-1 and V is TRBV7-2; 7 bases align to TRBD2. After removal of 3 bases from V and 2 bases from J, the junction contained 4 bases not matched to a gene. The CDR3 runs 15 residues. Germline V gene data show CDR1 as SGHTA and CDR2 as FQGNSA. The CDR3 region is CASSFSSGTYNEQFF. Here the CDR3 DNA reads TGTGCCAGCAGCTTCTCTAGCGGTACCTACAATGAGCAGTTCTTC.

CDR3 protein: CASSLLQVPHEQFF. For the CDR3, the DNA is TGTGCCAGCAGCTTACTACAGGTCCCCCATGAGCAGTTCTTC. The V gene is TRBV5-4, the J gene TRBJ2-1; a possible D gene is TRBD1 (5 bases). CDR3 size: 14 residues. The germline CDR1 and CDR2 sequences are SGHNT and YYREEE (reference sequence). Trimming removed 2 bases from V and 8 bases from J, with 14 bases in between. The full variable domain, with the rest looked up from reference TRBV5-4 and TRBJ2-1, is ETGVTQSPTHLIKTRGQQVTLRCSSQSGHNTVSWYQQALGQGPQFIFQYYREEENGRGNFPPRFSGLQFPNYSSELNVNALELDDSALYLCASSLLQVPHEQFFGPGTRLTVL.

The J gene is TRBJ2-7, the V gene TRBV10-1; 9 bases map to TRBD2. This CDR3 has 14 amino acids. CDR1 and CDR2 from the germline V gene are WNHNN and SYGVQD (reference sequence). Unmatched junction bases numbered 3, after V lost 3 bases and J lost 3 bases. The CDR3 sequence: CASSDSGGLYEQYF. The CDR3 DNA reads as TGCGCCAGCAGTGATAGCGGGGGACTCTACGAGCAGTACTTC.

V and J are TRBV7-8 and TRBJ2-7; 9 bases map to TRBD2. CDR1 is SGHVS, CDR2 FQNEAQ, per germline. CDR3 size: 15 residues. The V gene end was trimmed by 6 bases and the J gene end by 2 bases; junction bases not matched to a gene: 8. The CDR3 is CASSPTSGTPYEQYF. In DNA form, the CDR3 reads TGTGCCAGCAGTCCGACTAGCGGCACGCCCTACGAGCAGTACTTC. Looking up the rest from reference TRBV7-8 and TRBJ2-7 gives the full variable domain: GAGVSQSPRYKVAKRGQDVALRCDPISGHVSLFWYQQALGQGPEFLTYFQNEAQLDKSGLPSDRFFAERPEGSVSTLKIQRTQQEDSAVYLCASSPTSGTPYEQYFGPGTRLTVT.

The CDR3 here is CASSETGLAGGFGETQYF. The DNA for the CDR3 is TGTGCCAGCAGCGAAACGGGACTAGCGGGGGGTTTTGGGGAGACCCAGTACTTC. This chain joins TRBV5-6 and TRBJ2-5; 15 nucleotides match TRBD2. V lost 4 bases to trimming and J lost 5 bases; unmatched junction nucleotides: 12. Looked up from germline, CDR1 is SGHDT and CDR2 is YYEEEE. CDR3 size: 18 residues.

Comment on this clone: Other nucleotide sequences from this sample produce the same CDR3. The V gene is TRBV28, the J gene TRBJ1-3; D possibly corresponds to TRBD1 (6 bases). This CDR3 comprises 14 residues. V shed 5 bases and J shed 3 bases, with 11 bases lying between them. Germline V gene sequence: CDR1 MDHEN, CDR2 SYDVKM. This chain's CDR3 is CASSRTGSGNTIYF. In DNA, the CDR3 is TGTGCCAGCAGTCGAACAGGGAGTGGAAACACCATATATTTT. The full variable domain, its missing parts supplied by reference TRBV28 and TRBJ1-3, is DVKVTQSSRYLVKRTGEKVFLECVQDMDHENMFWYRQDPGLGLRLIYFSYDVKMKEKGDIPEGYSVSREKKERFSLILESASTNQTSMYLCASSRTGSGNTIYFGEGSWLTVV.

In regard to this clone: The identical CDR3 is also encoded by other nucleotide sequences in the sample. The J gene is TRBJ2-7, the V gene TRBV9; TRBD2 aligns across 7 bases. Germline CDR1 is SGDLS and CDR2 is YYNGEE. With 2 bases clipped from V and 3 bases from J, the junction kept 5 bases outside the gene matches. This CDR3 spans 14 amino acids. Here the CDR3 reads CASSVGGEGYEQYF. CDR3 DNA sequence: TGTGCCAGCAGCGTGGGCGGGGAGGGCTACGAGCAGTACTTC. Together with reference TRBV9 and TRBJ2-7, the CDR3 gives the full variable domain: DSGVTQTPKHLITATGQRVTLRCSPRSGDLSVYWYQQSLDQGLQFLIQYYNGEERAKGNILERFSAQQFPDLHSELNLSSLELGDSALYFCASSVGGEGYEQYFGPGTRLTVT.

The chain couples TRBV6-1 to TRBJ1-2, with TRBD1 as a possible D gene (6 bases). Germline CDR1 reads MNHNS; CDR2 reads SASEGT. V dropped 6 bases and J dropped 5 bases, with 19 bases sitting between them. The CDR3 consists of 15 residues. The CDR3 coding sequence is TGTGCCAGCAGCCCGGGGGGCGGGTTCTATTATGGCTACACCTTC. Translating it yields CASSPGGGFYYGYTF.

Here the CDR3 reads CASFADKNQPQHF. The DNA of the CDR3 is TGTGCCAGCTTTGCAGACAAGAATCAGCCCCAGCATTTT. J is TRBJ1-5 and V is TRBV6-5; the D is unclear. The CDR3 has 13 residues. In germline, CDR1 is MNHEY, CDR2 SVGAGI. V lost 8 bases, J lost 4 bases, and 12 bases lay in between.